This is a list of T cell receptor beta chains from one sample in a study of brain metastases from non-small cell lung cancer. Sequencing used immunoSEQ multiplex PCR; TCRdb keeps in-frame clones, though not all of them. The sample holds over 2,500 clones; 70% to 85% are singletons and the top ten take roughly 36%. Sequencing was done on a sample of tissue from a brain metastasis. Source of these receptors: a donor at least 40 years old with non-small cell lung cancer. CDR3s include the opening cysteine and the closing phenylalanine or tryptophan. D genes are given only for firm matches. Some rows have no size entry. The others give once, few or many, or a class for an expanded clone.

D: TRBD1; J: TRBJ1-3; V: TRBV5-1; size: -; CDR3: CASSDRAGNTIYF; DNA: TGCGCCAGCAGCGACAGGGCTGGAAACACCATATATTTT
D: -; J: TRBJ1-3; V: TRBV5-1; size: -; CDR3: CASSLRDSRNTIYF; DNA: TGCGCCAGCAGCTTGCGTGACTCCCGAAACACCATATATTTT
D: TRBD2; J: TRBJ2-7; V: TRBV5-6; size: few; CDR3: CASSLAGGLFSYEQYF; DNA: TGTGCCAGCAGCTTAGCGGGGGGACTTTTCTCCTACGAGCAGTACTTC
D: -; J: TRBJ1-5; V: TRBV28; size: once; CDR3: CASSFGNQPQHF; DNA: TGTGCCAGCAGTTTCGGCAATCAGCCCCAGCATTTT
D: -; J: TRBJ2-7; V: TRBV7-8; size: few; CDR3: CASSPNGQALEEQYF; DNA: TGTGCCAGCAGCCCAAATGGCCAGGCCCTAGAGGAGCAGTACTTC
D: -; J: TRBJ1-6; V: TRBV6-1; size: -; CDR3: CASSDSGAYNSPLHF; DNA: TGTGCCAGCAGTGATTCGGGGGCCTATAATTCACCCCTCCACTTT
D: -; J: TRBJ2-6; V: TRBV6-5; size: -; CDR3: CASSYAGGANVLTF; DNA: TGTGCCAGCAGTTACGCGGGAGGGGCCAACGTCCTGACTTTC
D: -; J: TRBJ1-5; V: TRBV20-1; size: once; CDR3: CSASPNQPQHF; DNA: TGCAGTGCTAGTCCGAATCAGCCCCAGCATTTT
D: -; J: TRBJ2-7; V: TRBV7-8; size: -; CDR3: CASSLAVGPAYEQYF; DNA: TGTGCCAGCAGCTTAGCGGTTGGGCCAGCCTACGAGCAGTACTTC
D: -; J: TRBJ2-3; V: TRBV6-5; size: -; CDR3: CASGAPSTDTQYF; DNA: TGTGCCAGCGGGGCACCCAGCACAGATACGCAGTATTTT
D: -; J: TRBJ2-3; V: TRBV29-1; size: -; CDR3: CSVDIRDTQYF; DNA: TGCAGCGTTGATATCCGGGATACGCAGTATTTT
D: -; J: TRBJ2-2; V: TRBV7-2; size: -; CDR3: CASSLSLSRVLSAGELFF; DNA: TGTGCCAGCAGCTTATCGTTGTCTAGGGTGCTATCCGCCGGGGAGCTGTTTTTT
D: TRBD1; J: TRBJ1-6; V: TRBV3-1/TRBV3-2; size: -; CDR3: CASSVPGGSLGSPLHF; DNA: TGTGCCAGCAGCGTCCCAGGGGGCTCTCTGGGTTCACCCCTCCACTTT
D: TRBD2; J: TRBJ2-5; V: TRBV5-4; size: few; CDR3: CASSLPSGGVETQYF; DNA: TGTGCCAGCAGCTTGCCTAGCGGGGGTGTAGAGACCCAGTACTTC
D: -; J: TRBJ2-1; V: TRBV23-1; size: -; CDR3: CASSQRPPGNEQFF; DNA: TGCGCCAGCAGTCAACGGCCGCCGGGCAATGAGCAGTTCTTC
D: -; J: TRBJ1-2; V: TRBV4-3; size: -; CDR3: CASSHIGTANYGYTF; DNA: TGCGCCAGCAGCCATATTGGGACGGCTAACTATGGCTACACCTTC
D: -; J: TRBJ2-7; V: TRBV6-2/TRBV6-3; size: -; CDR3: CASSTVTYEQYF; DNA: TGTGCCAGCAGTACAGTTACCTACGAGCAGTACTTC
D: -; J: TRBJ2-5; V: TRBV7-2; size: -; CDR3: CASSLEGGAGETQYF; DNA: TGTGCCAGCAGCTTAGAAGGGGGGGCGGGTGAGACCCAGTACTTC
D: -; J: TRBJ1-4; V: TRBV7-2; size: -; CDR3: CASSLGRGGKKLFF; DNA: TGTGCCAGCAGCTTGGGCAGGGGTGGGAAAAAACTGTTTTTT
D: -; J: TRBJ1-2; V: TRBV2; size: -; CDR3: CASSEVAHDPYGYTF; DNA: TGTGCCAGCAGTGAAGTTGCCCACGACCCCTATGGCTACACCTTC
D: -; J: TRBJ2-7; V: TRBV30; size: -; CDR3: CAWSDRAYEQYF; DNA: TGTGCCTGGAGCGACAGAGCCTACGAGCAGTACTTC
D: -; J: TRBJ1-1; V: TRBV7-9; size: -; CDR3: CASSFMGRVTFF; DNA: TGTGCCAGCAGCTTCATGGGCAGAGTTACTTTCTTT
D: TRBD2; J: TRBJ2-5; V: TRBV3-1/TRBV3-2; size: -; CDR3: CTSSPGLAGEETQYF; DNA: TGTACCAGCAGCCCGGGACTAGCGGGGGAAGAGACCCAGTACTTC
D: -; J: TRBJ2-7; V: TRBV7-3; size: large; CDR3: CASSLTNVHEQYF; DNA: TGTGCCAGCAGCTTGACCAATGTCCACGAGCAGTACTTC
D: -; J: TRBJ1-4; V: TRBV4-2; size: -; CDR3: CASSQGPTGSGEKLFF; DNA: TGTGCCAGCAGCCAAGGGCCGACAGGTTCGGGTGAAAAACTGTTTTTT
D: TRBD2; J: TRBJ2-1; V: TRBV10-3; size: -; CDR3: CAISESSGSGRDNEQFF; DNA: TGTGCCATCAGTGAGTCGAGCGGGAGCGGTAGGGACAATGAGCAGTTCTTC
D: TRBD1; J: TRBJ2-7; V: TRBV28; size: -; CDR3: CATIDRGIYEQYF; DNA: TGTGCCACCATTGACAGGGGCATCTACGAGCAGTACTTC
D: -; J: TRBJ2-1; V: TRBV5-1; size: once; CDR3: CASVQNRHGNEQFF; DNA: TGCGCCAGCGTCCAGAACCGACACGGCAATGAGCAGTTCTTC
D: -; J: TRBJ2-7; V: TRBV7-2; size: -; CDR3: CASSLVGTPSYEQYF; DNA: TGTGCCAGCAGCTTAGTGGGGACTCCATCCTACGAGCAGTACTTC
D: -; J: TRBJ2-2; V: TRBV13; size: once; CDR3: CANRIWGTGELFF; DNA: TGTGCCAACAGAATATGGGGCACCGGGGAGCTGTTTTTT
D: TRBD2; J: TRBJ2-7; V: TRBV10-3; size: -; CDR3: CAISEKASGGYEQYF; DNA: TGTGCCATCAGTGAGAAGGCTAGCGGGGGTTACGAGCAGTACTTC
D: -; J: TRBJ1-6; V: TRBV7-3; size: few; CDR3: CASSLNRNSPLHF; DNA: TGTGCCAGCAGCTTAAACAGGAATTCACCCCTCCACTTT
D: -; J: TRBJ2-5; V: TRBV7-2; size: -; CDR3: CASSLGGTDLTQYF; DNA: TGTGCCAGCAGCTTAGGCGGGACGGATTTGACCCAGTACTTC
D: -; J: TRBJ1-1; V: TRBV29-1; size: -; CDR3: CSDRDSEAFF; DNA: TGCAGCGACAGGGATTCTGAAGCTTTCTTT
D: -; J: TRBJ1-5; V: TRBV27; size: -; CDR3: CASSARTWGNQPQHF; DNA: TGTGCCAGCAGTGCCCGGACCTGGGGCAATCAGCCCCAGCATTTT
D: -; J: TRBJ1-2; V: TRBV3-1/TRBV3-2; size: -; CDR3: CASSQEARPRGYTF; DNA: TGTGCCAGCAGCCAAGAAGCCCGCCCCAGGGGCTACACCTTC
D: TRBD1; J: TRBJ2-7; V: TRBV27; size: -; CDR3: CASSFGTGAYEQYF; DNA: TGTGCCAGCAGTTTCGGGACAGGGGCCTACGAGCAGTACTTC
D: TRBD1; J: TRBJ1-4; V: TRBV6-5; size: -; CDR3: CASRSGTGWEKLFF; DNA: TGTGCCAGCAGATCCGGGACAGGGTGGGAAAAACTGTTTTTT
D: -; J: TRBJ2-2; V: TRBV7-8; size: -; CDR3: CASSFLQREQSTGELFF; DNA: TGTGCCAGCAGCTTCCTTCAGAGGGAACAGAGCACCGGGGAGCTGTTTTTT
D: -; J: TRBJ1-4; V: TRBV7-9; size: -; CDR3: CASRAGRGEKLFF; DNA: TGTGCCAGCAGGGCAGGGAGGGGTGAAAAACTGTTTTTT
D: -; J: TRBJ2-7; V: TRBV6-5; size: -; CDR3: CASSYSFPGYEQYF; DNA: TGTGCCAGCAGTTACTCGTTTCCCGGGTACGAGCAGTACTTC
D: -; J: TRBJ2-1; V: TRBV7-8; size: -; CDR3: CASSSSGGHNEQFF; DNA: TGTGCCAGCAGCTCCAGCGGAGGTCACAATGAGCAGTTCTTC
D: -; J: TRBJ1-6; V: TRBV28; size: -; CDR3: CASHAGFLSPLHF; DNA: TGTGCCAGCCATGCGGGATTTTTGTCACCCCTCCACTTT
D: -; J: TRBJ2-1; V: TRBV6-5; size: -; CDR3: CASGRRNEQFF; DNA: TGTGCCAGCGGTAGGCGGAATGAGCAGTTCTTC
D: -; J: TRBJ2-1; V: TRBV6-5; size: -; CDR3: CASTWGNEQFF; DNA: TGTGCCAGCACCTGGGGGAATGAGCAGTTCTTC
D: TRBD1; J: TRBJ1-5; V: TRBV19; size: -; CDR3: CASSPQTGGNQPQHF; DNA: TGTGCCAGTAGTCCCCAGACAGGGGGAAATCAGCCCCAGCATTTT
D: -; J: TRBJ2-7; V: TRBV7-8; size: -; CDR3: CASSLTGSYDRYF; DNA: TGTGCCAGCAGCTTAACAGGATCCTACGATCGGTACTTC
D: -; J: TRBJ1-6; V: TRBV5-6; size: -; CDR3: CASSGVLYNSPLHF; DNA: TGTGCCAGCAGTGGGGTTTTGTACAATTCACCCCTCCACTTT
D: -; J: TRBJ1-2; V: TRBV12-3/TRBV12-4; size: -; CDR3: CASSFGGGYTF; DNA: TGTGCCAGCAGTTTTGGGGGCGGCTACACCTTC
D: TRBD1; J: TRBJ1-5; V: TRBV2; size: few; CDR3: CASTALDRGSQPQHF; DNA: TGTGCCAGCACCGCCCTGGACAGGGGATCTCAGCCCCAGCATTTT